The TCR beta chain under discussion was sequenced for a study of HIV-infected patients and healthy controls. TCRdb processed the 5' RACE reads anew with MiXCR; each CDR3 protein has one entry. Altogether tens of thousands of distinct CDR3 sequences are present, about a sixth being singletons, with the ten largest covering approximately 5%. There are 15 residues in the CDR3. Germline CDR1 is LGHNA and CDR2 is YSLEER. J lost 7 bases, V lost 4 bases, and 7 bases had no gene match. The specimen was CD4+ T cells from blood. The rearrangement uses TRBV4-3 and TRBJ1-4; 9 bases are shared with TRBD1. This TCR was recovered from a human donor in good health. CDR3 sequence: CASSRRRQGVEKLFF. The CDR3 DNA sequence: TGCGCCAGCAGCCGCCGGAGACAGGGGGTTGAAAAACTGTTTTTT.